This TCR beta chain is from a study of brain T cells in children with intractable seizures. Points from the study as a whole: HCMV serostatus was not known, and viral specificity came from CDR3 similarity only.

About this clone itself: What it binds is unknown.

TCRdb keeps only in-frame clones here, not all; method: immunoSEQ multiplex PCR. Found here are tens of thousands of clones, about 92% of them singletons; the top ten hold around 1.4%. Sequencing was limited to surgery cases with top T cell transcript signatures in brain tissue. There are 12 residues in the CDR3. The V end was cut by 6 bases, the J end by 5 bases, with 8 bases between. Germline assignment: CDR1 MNHEY and CDR2 SVGAGI. The J gene is TRBJ1-5, the V gene TRBV6-5; D is unclear. This sample comprised peripheral blood, obtained at surgery. This TCR derives from a boy less than two years old with tuberous sclerosis and intractable seizures. In DNA, the CDR3 is TGTGCCAGCAGCTCCGGGGATCAGCCCCAGCATTTT. This gives the protein CASSSGDQPQHF.